These 14 T cell receptor beta chains share one sample of origin, sequenced in a study of T cells after posttransplantation cyclophosphamide. Produced via immunoSEQ multiplex PCR; TCRdb's table is partial and in-frame only. This sample carries around 30,000 clones, about 90% of them seen once, and the ten largest clones take about 16%. Source material: PBMCs. The origin of the receptors is a woman in her forties with a blood cancer, CMV-positive, and with a related stem cell donor.

The V and J genes are TRBV6-1 and TRBJ2-4; D is possibly TRBD1 (5 bases). The CDR3 is made up of 13 amino acids. Trimming shortened V by 7 bases and J by 9 bases, and 16 bases separated the two germline ends. CDR1 is MNHNS, CDR2 SASEGT, per germline. CDR3 sequence reads: CASMDIGRIIQYF. The CDR3 DNA sequence: TGTGCCAGCATGGACATAGGACGGATCATTCAGTACTTC.

V and J are TRBV7-8 and TRBJ1-3, with D possibly matching TRBD1 (5 bases). Trimming took off 5 bases at V and 2 bases at J, with 16 bases between the two ends. This CDR3 has 16 residues. In germline, CDR1 is SGHVS, CDR2 FQNEAQ. The CDR3 region has the DNA TGTGCCAGCAGCCCCCAGGCCAGGGTTACTGGAAACACCATATATTTT. Its protein product is CASSPQARVTGNTIYF.

Points on this clone: Additional DNA sequences in this sample encode the identical CDR3. The chain uses TRBV19 and TRBJ1-5, with D hard to call. Germline CDR1 and CDR2: LNHDA and SQIVND (reference sequence). CDR3 length: 15 amino acids. Between the trimmed V and J ends, which lost 7 bases and 0 bases, there was a span of 13 bases. In DNA form, the CDR3 reads TGTGCCAGTATGATGAGTTATTATAGCAATCAGCCCCAGCATTTT. Translating gives CASMMSYYSNQPQHF.

In DNA, the CDR3 is TGTGCCAGCTCTCGGGGGAGTGAGCAGTTCTTC. Its translation: CASSRGSEQFF. This chain joins TRBV6-1 and TRBJ2-1, with a tentative D call TRBD2 (6 bases). The V end was cut by 8 bases, the J end by 9 bases, with 11 bases between. The CDR3 is 11 amino acids. The germline CDR1 and CDR2 sequences are MNHNS and SASEGT.

The V and J genes are TRBV7-7 and TRBJ2-2, with 7 bases matching TRBD2. The J segment lost 4 bases and the V segment lost 0 bases, leaving 17 bases of the junction unmatched. Germline assignment: CDR1 SSHAT and CDR2 FNYEAQ (reference sequence). This CDR3 is 20 amino acids long. The DNA of the CDR3 is TGTGCCAGCAGCTTAGCGGGGGATTGGGACTACTCAGTTTCCACCGGGGAGCTGTTTTTT. Translation gives CASSLAGDWDYSVSTGELFF.

The chain combines TRBV29-1 with TRBJ1-2; no reliable D call. Trimming shortened V by 1 base and J by 6 bases, and 6 bases separated the two germline ends. Germline CDR1 is SQVTM and CDR2 is ANQGSEA. This CDR3 spans 11 amino acids. In nucleotides, the CDR3 is TGCAGCGTTGAAGTTTATGATGGCTACACCTTC. It codes for CSVEVYDGYTF.

This chain uses TRBV15 with TRBJ2-2; 7 bases agree with TRBD2. CDR1 and CDR2 from the germline V gene are LNHNV and YYDKDF (reference sequence). V lost 0 bases and J lost 5; bases outside the gene matches: 9. The CDR3 covers 17 residues. The CDR3 DNA sequence: TGTGCCACCAGCAGAGAGGGGACGGGGGGAGGGACCGGGGAGCTGTTTTTT. Amino acid sequence: CATSREGTGGGTGELFF.

This chain joins TRBV9 and TRBJ1-4, with 11 bases aligning to TRBD1. CDR3 length equals 15 residues. V lost 2 bases, J lost 7 bases, and 4 bases stayed unmatched. Germline CDR1 reads SGDLS; CDR2 reads YYNGEE. Here the CDR3 reads CASSVGTGGGEKLFF. The DNA for the CDR3 is TGTGCCAGCAGCGTTGGGACAGGGGGGGGTGAAAAACTGTTTTTT. The full variable domain, rest sourced from reference TRBV9 and TRBJ1-4, is DSGVTQTPKHLITATGQRVTLRCSPRSGDLSVYWYQQSLDQGLQFLIQYYNGEERAKGNILERFSAQQFPDLHSELNLSSLELGDSALYFCASSVGTGGGEKLFFGSGTQLSVL.

The chain combines TRBV10-1 with TRBJ2-5; 10 bases fit TRBD1. CDR3 length: 17 residues. Germline V CDR1 and CDR2: WNHNN, SYGVQD (reference sequence). The V gene end was trimmed by 6 bases and the J gene end by 1 base; junction bases not matched to a gene: 11. The CDR3 bases are TGCGCCAGCAGAGTGCGGGACAGGGGTACTATCCAAGAGACCCAGTACTTC. This translates into CASRVRDRGTIQETQYF.

The chain links TRBV6-1 to TRBJ1-2; D unclear. Germline V gene data show CDR1 as MNHNS and CDR2 as SASEGT. This CDR3 contains 11 residues. The V and J ends lost 8 bases and 8 bases respectively, with 12 bases between them. CDR3 DNA sequence: TGTGCCAGCCTGGCAGCAGGAGGCTACACCTTC. Residues: CASLAAGGYTF.

The rearrangement links TRBV6-5 to TRBJ1-4; unclear D gene. Germline CDR1 reads MNHEY; CDR2 reads SVGAGI. Trimming took 0 bases from V and 5 from J, leaving 7 bases between them. The CDR3 length is 14 residues. CDR3 nucleotide sequence: TGTGCCAGCAGTTACTCGGAACTAAATGAAAAACTGTTTTTT. Protein product: CASSYSELNEKLFF.

The chain combines TRBV18 with TRBJ1-2; 10 bases agree with TRBD1. The germline V gene has CDR1 KGHSH and CDR2 LQKENI. This CDR3 comprises 14 residues. With 0 bases clipped from V and 8 bases from J, the junction kept 3 bases outside the gene matches. In DNA, the CDR3 is TGTGCCAGCTCACCACCGGGACAGGGGCACGGCTACACCTTC. This codes for CASSPPGQGHGYTF.

The chain couples TRBV19 to TRBJ2-1, with a possible D match to TRBD1 (5 bases). The germline V gene has CDR1 LNHDA and CDR2 SQIVND (reference sequence). V lost 0 bases, J lost 8 bases, and 17 bases lay in between. This CDR3 is built from 16 residues. CDR3 bases: TGTGCCAGTAGTATAGAGCAGGGCGCCCTGCCCGATGAGCAGTTCTTC. Its translation is CASSIEQGALPDEQFF.

The CDR3, as DNA: TGTGCCATCAGTTCCCACGACTCCGGGACTAGCCATGTCTACGAGCAGTACTTC. It codes for CAISSHDSGTSHVYEQYF. This rearrangement joins TRBV10-3 to TRBJ2-7, with 9 nucleotides matching TRBD2. The CDR3 has 18 residues. In germline, CDR1 is ENHRY, CDR2 SYGVKD. Trimming cost V 5 bases and J 3 bases; bases outside gene matches: 17.